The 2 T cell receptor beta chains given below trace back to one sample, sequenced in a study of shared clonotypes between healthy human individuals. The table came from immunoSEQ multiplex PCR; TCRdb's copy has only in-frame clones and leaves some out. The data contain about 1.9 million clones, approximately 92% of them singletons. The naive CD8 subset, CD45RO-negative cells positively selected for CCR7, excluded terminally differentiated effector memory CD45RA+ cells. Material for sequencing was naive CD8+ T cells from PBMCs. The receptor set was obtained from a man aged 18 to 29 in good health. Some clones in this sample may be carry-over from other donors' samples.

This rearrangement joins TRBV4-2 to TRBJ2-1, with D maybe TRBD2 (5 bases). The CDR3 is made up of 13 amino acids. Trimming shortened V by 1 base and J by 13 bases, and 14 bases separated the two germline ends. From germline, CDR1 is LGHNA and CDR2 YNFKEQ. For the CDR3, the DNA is TGTGCCAGCAGCCAAGGGACTTCCCCAAGCCAGTTCTTC. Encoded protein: CASSQGTSPSQFF.

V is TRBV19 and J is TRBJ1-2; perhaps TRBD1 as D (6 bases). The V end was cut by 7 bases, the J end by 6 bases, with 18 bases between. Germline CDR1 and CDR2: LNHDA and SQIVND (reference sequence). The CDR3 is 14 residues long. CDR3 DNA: TGTGCCAGTACCGCTAGACAGGAATTGGATGGCTACACCTTC. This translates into CASTARQELDGYTF.